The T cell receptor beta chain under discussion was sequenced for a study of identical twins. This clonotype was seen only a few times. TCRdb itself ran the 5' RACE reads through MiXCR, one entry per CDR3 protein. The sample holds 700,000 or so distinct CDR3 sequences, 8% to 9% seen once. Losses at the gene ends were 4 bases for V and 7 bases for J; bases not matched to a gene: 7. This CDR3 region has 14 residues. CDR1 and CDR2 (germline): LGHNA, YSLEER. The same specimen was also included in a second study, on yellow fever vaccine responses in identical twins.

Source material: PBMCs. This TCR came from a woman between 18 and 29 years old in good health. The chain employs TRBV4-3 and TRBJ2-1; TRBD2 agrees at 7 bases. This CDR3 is CASSRGLERNEQFF. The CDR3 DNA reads TGCGCCAGCAGCCGCGGACTAGAGCGGAATGAGCAGTTCTTC.